A single T cell receptor (beta chain) is shown here with its context. This sample was taken from a study of blood T cell repertoires in COVID-19. The CDR3 is 15 amino acids. The V gene's germline CDR1 is LNHDA and CDR2 SQIVND (reference sequence). V trimming: 5 bases; J trimming: 4 bases; junction bases outside the gene matches: 7. Original processing notes: Amplifying reference gene primers gave estimates of nucleated cell counts. Data came from immunoSEQ multiplex PCR; TCRdb stores just in-frame clones and leaves some out. V and J calls and clone size are those listed in that table; D and trimming were worked out from the DNA. Here the sample spans about 260,000 clones, about 90% being singletons.

This sequence was found in a woman in her thirties or forties with acute or convalescent COVID-19. Material: peripheral blood. The V gene is TRBV19, the J gene TRBJ1-4; 7 nucleotides align to TRBD1. As DNA, the CDR3 is TGTGCCAGTAGTCCCCTGGGACAGTTTAATGAAAAACTGTTTTTT. Amino acids: CASSPLGQFNEKLFF.